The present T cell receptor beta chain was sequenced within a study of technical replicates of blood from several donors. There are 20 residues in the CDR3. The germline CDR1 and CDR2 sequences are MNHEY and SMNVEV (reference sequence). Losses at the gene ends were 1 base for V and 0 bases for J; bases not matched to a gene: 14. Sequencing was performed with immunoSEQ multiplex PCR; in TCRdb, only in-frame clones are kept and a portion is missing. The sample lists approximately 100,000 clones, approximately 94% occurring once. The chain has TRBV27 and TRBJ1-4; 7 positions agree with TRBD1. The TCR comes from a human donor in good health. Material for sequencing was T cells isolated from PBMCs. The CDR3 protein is CASSLYGRGLRGTTNEKLFF. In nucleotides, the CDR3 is TGTGCCAGCAGTTTATACGGAAGGGGGCTACGGGGTACAACTAATGAAAAACTGTTTTTT.